This T cell receptor beta chain appears in the sequencing data of a study of T cells in Graves' hyperthyroidism and ophthalmopathy. This clonotype was observed many times. The source material, RNA transcripts, was used to amplify TCR beta CDR3 regions. In the first-round RT-PCR of the TCR CDR3, the HTBI primer set was used. TCRdb independently ran MiXCR on the multiplex PCR reads; one entry per CDR3 protein. The sample consists of hundreds of thousands of distinct CDR3 sequences, 17% of them appearing once. CDR3 length: 14 amino acids. CDR1 is KGHSH, CDR2 LQKENI, per germline. V shed 4 bases, J shed 5 bases, and the junction held 5 bases outside the gene matches. Clinical symptoms, serum thyroxine, TRAb, thyroid ultrasound and orbital computed tomography informed diagnoses.

Sequences were obtained from blood. This receptor was obtained from a woman aged 18-29 years with Graves' ophthalmopathy. V gene TRBV18 combines with J gene TRBJ1-5; 7 nucleotides agree with TRBD1. The chain's CDR3 is CASSRDRVDQPQHF. CDR3 in DNA: TGTGCCAGCTCACGCGACAGGGTGGATCAGCCCCAGCATTTT.